This TCR beta chain was sequenced during a study of T cell responses to AZD1222 COVID-19 vaccine. The study, taken as a whole, reports: Spike-wide vaccine-associated CD4 TCRs dominated at 160-218 and 743-854. Just a handful of AZD1222 recipients were seropositive at baseline. Nearly half of spike-specific TCRs reportedly target unmutated variant regions. All repertoire sampling was performed exclusively after the peak T cell response.

The repertoire was sequenced with immunoSEQ multiplex PCR; TCRdb's copy has only in-frame clones and lacks some. The sample lists 75,000 to 85,000 clones; 90% were seen once. Trimming left V 1 base short and J 7 bases short, with 5 bases between. The CDR3 consists of 11 residues. The germline V gene has CDR1 SGHNT and CDR2 YENEEA. For this clone: Antigen specificity is unknown.

The rearrangement joins TRBV11-3 to TRBJ2-7; no reliable D call. This sample comprised peripheral blood, obtained on day 0 of AZD1222 vaccination. The TCR was taken from an adult in good health. CDR3 bases: TGTGCCAGCAGCTTAGTAGGGGAGCAGTACTTC. Its translation: CASSLVGEQYF.